The text below deals with one T cell receptor beta chain. Its antigen is still unknown. The sample belongs to a study of blood T cells in healthy people across ages. Findings of the study overall: A roughly linear fall in TCR beta diversity per million T cells was seen with increasing age. With donor CMV status unknown, expanded clonotype changes were possibly confounded.

Samples each yielded at least 6 micrograms of total RNA. A J-beta primer mix and a sample-barcoded 5' primer were used in a second PCR of roughly 6 to 12 cycles. Tags on each cDNA molecule came from a template-switch adaptor with 12 random nucleotides. TCRdb analysed the 5' RACE reads with MiXCR anew, one entry per CDR3 protein. The sample includes about 570,000 distinct CDR3 sequences, roughly a quarter seen only once; the top ten take approximately 18%. This clonotype was sampled from a woman in her seventies in good health. Specimen: blood.

CDR3 amino acids: CASLREADTEAFF. CDR3 coding DNA: TGTGCCAGCCTCAGGGAGGCAGACACTGAAGCTTTCTTT. The rearrangement uses TRBV2 and TRBJ1-1; possibly TRBD1 for D (5 bases). CDR1 SNHLY and CDR2 FYNNEI come from the germline V gene. The CDR3 consists of 13 residues. The V gene lost 8 bases and the J gene lost 3 bases, with 13 bases spanning the gap.